The clone carrying this T cell receptor (beta chain) turned up a few times. The antigen remains undetermined. With template switching, a universal primer site was added, and the cDNA carried unique molecular identifiers. TCRdb itself ran the 5' RACE reads through MiXCR, one entry per CDR3 protein. The sample holds approximately 620,000 distinct CDR3 sequences; under 9% are singletons and the top ten take approximately 0.94%. This sample was taken from a study of identical twins. Study-level points and caveats: For out-of-frame beta sequences, excess twin sharing was weaker. Cross-sectional statistics underpinned the conclusions; the same donors were not followed.

The ends were cut back, 7 bases at V and 9 bases at J, with 16 bases in the middle. The CDR3 extends over 11 amino acids. Germline values: CDR1 DFQATT, CDR2 SNEGSKA (reference sequence). There were only healthy Caucasians among the donors. This same sample was also taken into another study, of yellow fever vaccine responses in identical twins.

The source of this sequence is a woman under 30 in good health. The chain recombines TRBV20-1 with TRBJ2-7; D is ambiguous. Sequenced material: PBMCs. The CDR3 is CSVQQNSWQYF. CDR3 in DNA: TGCAGTGTTCAACAAAACAGTTGGCAGTACTTC.